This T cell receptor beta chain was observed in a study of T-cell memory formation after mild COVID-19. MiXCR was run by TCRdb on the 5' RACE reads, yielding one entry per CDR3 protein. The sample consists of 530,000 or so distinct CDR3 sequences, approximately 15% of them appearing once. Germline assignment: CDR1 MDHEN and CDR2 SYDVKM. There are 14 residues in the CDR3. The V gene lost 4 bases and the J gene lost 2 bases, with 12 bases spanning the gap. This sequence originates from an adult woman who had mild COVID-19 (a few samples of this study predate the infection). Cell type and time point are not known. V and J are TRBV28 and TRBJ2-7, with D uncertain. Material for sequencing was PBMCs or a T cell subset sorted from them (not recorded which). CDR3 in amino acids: CASSWQGPTYEQYF. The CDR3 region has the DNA TGTGCCAGCAGTTGGCAAGGACCGACCTACGAGCAGTACTTC.